This TCR beta chain originates from a study of neurological immune-mediated disorders. The study's findings and limits: Expanded clones shared no CDR3 amino acid sequences across subjects, suggesting private repertoires in all groups. HTLV-1-associated myelopathy displayed the greatest TCR clonal expansion, and multiple sclerosis exhibited the smallest, lower than that of healthy controls.

The CDR3 extends over 14 amino acids. Germline trimming cut 8 bases from V and 0 bases from J; bases unmatched to any gene: 6. Germline CDR1 and CDR2: DFQATT and SNEGSKA (reference sequence). The sample holds a few counts of this clonotype. Its antigen is unknown. Libraries from sorted cells each used around 920,000 CD4+ or CD8+ T cells. Template-switch 5'RACE cDNA synthesis added a 10-nucleotide unique molecular identifier. TCRdb recomputed calls from the 5' RACE reads with MiXCR, one row per CDR3 protein. This sample carries approximately 44,000 distinct CDR3 sequences, 4.5% to 7% of them seen once, and the ten largest clones take over 1.2%.

Sequencing input: CD4+ T cells from blood. The receptor was derived from a woman under 30 with multiple sclerosis. The chain links TRBV20-1 to TRBJ1-5; 8 positions agree with TRBD1. The CDR3 spells CSTHRGNSNQPQHF. In nucleotides, the CDR3 is TGCAGTACTCACAGGGGGAATAGCAATCAGCCCCAGCATTTT.